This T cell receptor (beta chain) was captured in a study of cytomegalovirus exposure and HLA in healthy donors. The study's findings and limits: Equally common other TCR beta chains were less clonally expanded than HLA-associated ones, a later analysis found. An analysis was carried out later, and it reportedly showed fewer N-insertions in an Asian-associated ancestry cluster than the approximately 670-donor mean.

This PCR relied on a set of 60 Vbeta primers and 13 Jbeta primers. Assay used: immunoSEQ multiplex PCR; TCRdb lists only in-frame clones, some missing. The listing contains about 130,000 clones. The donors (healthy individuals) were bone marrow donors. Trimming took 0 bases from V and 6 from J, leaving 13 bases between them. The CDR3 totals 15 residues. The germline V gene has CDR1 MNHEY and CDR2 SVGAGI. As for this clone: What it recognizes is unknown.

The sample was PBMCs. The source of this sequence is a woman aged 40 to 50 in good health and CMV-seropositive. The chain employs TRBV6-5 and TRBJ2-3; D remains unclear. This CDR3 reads CASSYSQALRDTQYF. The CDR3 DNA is TGTGCCAGCAGTTACTCGCAGGCCCTAAGGGATACGCAGTATTTT.